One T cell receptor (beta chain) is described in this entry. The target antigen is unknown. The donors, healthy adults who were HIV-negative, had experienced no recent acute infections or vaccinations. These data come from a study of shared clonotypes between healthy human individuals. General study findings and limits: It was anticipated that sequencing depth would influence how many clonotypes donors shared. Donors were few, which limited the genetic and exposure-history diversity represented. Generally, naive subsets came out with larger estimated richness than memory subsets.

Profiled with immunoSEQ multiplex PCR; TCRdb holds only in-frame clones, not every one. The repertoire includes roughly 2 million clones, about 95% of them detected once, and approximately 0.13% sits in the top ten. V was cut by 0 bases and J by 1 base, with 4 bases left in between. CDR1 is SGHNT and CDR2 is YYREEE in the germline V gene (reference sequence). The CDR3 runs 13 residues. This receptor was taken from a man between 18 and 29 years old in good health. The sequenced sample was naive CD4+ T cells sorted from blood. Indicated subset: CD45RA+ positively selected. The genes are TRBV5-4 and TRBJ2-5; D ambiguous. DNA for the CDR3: TGTGCCAGCAGCTTGGACAGCCAAGAGACCCAGTACTTC. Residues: CASSLDSQETQYF.